These 14 T cell receptor beta chains share one sample of origin, sequenced in a study of radiation and T cells in renal cell carcinoma. Assay: immunoSEQ multiplex PCR; the TCRdb copy retains only in-frame clones and omits some. Of under 200,000 clones listed, around 90% were seen once; the top ten hold 11%. Time point defined: blood 4 weeks post-SBRT, at nephrectomy. This sample's treatment: 15 Gy SBRT to primary tumor, nephrectomy 4 weeks later. This specimen consisted of blood, obtained from a patient whose treatment included radiotherapy and nephrectomy. All receptors come from a woman in her forties or fifties with renal cell carcinoma.

The gene calls are TRBV6-6 and TRBJ2-2; D possibly corresponds to TRBD1 (5 bases). Trimming pared 5 bases from V and 6 bases from J, leaving 16 bases between. Germline V lookup: CDR1 MNHNY, CDR2 SVGAGI (reference sequence). This CDR3 region has 15 residues. CDR3 sequence (DNA): TGTGCCAGCAGTCGGGCAGTGGGGCCGCCCGGGGAGCTGTTTTTT. Protein product: CASSRAVGPPGELFF.

This clone was seen just once. This chain links TRBV19 with TRBJ2-7; the D is unclear. Germline lookup yields CDR1 LNHDA and CDR2 SQIVND (reference sequence). CDR3 length equals 13 residues. Trimming pared 3 bases from V and 8 bases from J, leaving 14 bases between. Here the CDR3 reads CASSIRRESQQYF. Here the CDR3 DNA reads TGTGCCAGTAGTATTCGGCGTGAGAGTCAGCAGTACTTC. Using reference TRBV19 and TRBJ2-7 for the parts outside the CDR3, the full variable domain is DGGITQSPKYLFRKEGQNVTLSCEQNLNHDAMYWYRQDPGQGLRLIYYSQIVNDFQKGDIAEGYSVSREKKESFPLTVTSAQKNPTAFYLCASSIRRESQQYFGPGTRLTVT.

CDR3 nucleotides: TGTGCCAGCAGCTTGAGGGGTGCAAACACTGAAGCTTTCTTT. Translated, it gives CASSLRGANTEAFF. The chain is built from TRBV5-6 and TRBJ1-1; a possible D gene is TRBD1 (5 bases). This CDR3 is built from 14 residues. Germline CDR1 and CDR2: SGHDT and YYEEEE. Trimming left V 1 base short and J 2 bases short, with 9 bases between.

This clone was recorded once. J is TRBJ1-4 and V is TRBV6-6; no clear D gene. CDR1 is MNHNY and CDR2 is SVGAGI in the germline V gene (reference sequence). The CDR3 consists of 15 residues. V gave up 6 bases and J gave up 0 bases, with 11 bases separating them. The CDR3 DNA follows: TGTGCCAGCAGCCCCCGGCCTGCAACTAATGAAAAACTGTTTTTT. Its protein product is CASSPRPATNEKLFF.

As DNA, the CDR3 is TGCGCCAGCAGCCAAGATCCCGACACGACCGGGGAGCTGTTTTTT. Protein sequence: CASSQDPDTTGELFF. The chain uses TRBV4-1 and TRBJ2-2; D gene unclear. Germline V gene data show CDR1 as MGHRA and CDR2 as YSYEKL. This CDR3 is 15 amino acids long. The V and J ends lost 0 bases and 5 bases respectively, with 10 bases between them.

This clone was counted once. The chain carries TRBV6-5 and TRBJ1-5, with D perhaps matching TRBD1 (6 bases). V was cut by 6 bases and J by 1 base, with 13 bases left in between. The CDR3 is made up of 15 amino acids. Germline V gene sequence: CDR1 MNHEY, CDR2 SVGAGI. The CDR3: CASSEQGRSNQPQHF. CDR3 bases: TGTGCCAGCAGCGAACAGGGTCGGAGCAATCAGCCCCAGCATTTT.

The J gene is TRBJ1-2, the V gene TRBV6-5, with a possible D match to TRBD1 (6 bases). Germline CDR1 MNHEY, CDR2 SVGAGI. This CDR3 is built from 15 residues. V was pared by 0 bases and J by 2 bases, with 10 bases between. The CDR3 nucleotides read TGTGCCAGCAGTTACTCGCAGGGGCTCAACTATGGCTACACCTTC. Its translation is CASSYSQGLNYGYTF.

This chain links TRBV5-1 with TRBJ1-2; D is uncertain. CDR1 is SGHRS and CDR2 is YFSETQ in the germline V gene. The CDR3 totals 13 residues. V lost 0 bases and J 4 bases, leaving 7 bases between the germline ends. The CDR3 here is CASSLDGFYGYTF. CDR3 coding DNA: TGCGCCAGCAGCTTGGATGGGTTCTATGGCTACACCTTC.

This chain connects TRBV2 to TRBJ2-1, with 9 bases matching TRBD2. The germline gives CDR1 SNHLY, CDR2 FYNNEI. J gave up 1 base and V 6 bases, and 4 bases lay outside the gene matches. The CDR3 contains 15 residues. The CDR3 DNA reads as TGTGCCAGCAGGGAGCGGGGGGCTTCCTACAATGAGCAGTTCTTC. It encodes CASRERGASYNEQFF. Full variable domain (outside the CDR3, taken from reference TRBV2 and TRBJ2-1): EPEVTQTPSHQVTQMGQEVILRCVPISNHLYFYWYRQILGQKVEFLVSFYNNEISEKSEIFDDQFSVERPDGSNFTLKIRSTKLEDSAMYFCASRERGASYNEQFFGPGTRLTVL.

V is TRBV5-1 and J is TRBJ2-2, with TRBD2 matching 11 bases. CDR3 length: 16 amino acids. The germline gives CDR1 SGHRS, CDR2 YFSETQ. Unmatched junction bases numbered 4, after V lost 4 bases and J lost 2 bases. The CDR3 region is CASSATSGGNTGELFF. CDR3 DNA sequence: TGCGCCAGCAGCGCCACTAGCGGGGGAAACACCGGGGAGCTGTTTTTT.

The CDR3 reads CASSLGRGGITDTQYF. DNA of the CDR3: TGTGCCAGCAGCTTAGGGCGGGGGGGCATCACAGATACGCAGTATTTT. The chain couples TRBV11-2 to TRBJ2-3; 9 bases line up with TRBD2. Germline V gene data show CDR1 as SGHAT and CDR2 as FQNNGV. There are 16 residues in the CDR3. J lost 2 bases, V lost 1 base, and 4 bases had no gene match.

The chain links TRBV5-1 to TRBJ1-1; 10 bases map to TRBD1. CDR3 length: 18 residues. Trimming took 0 bases from V and 3 from J; bases not matched to a gene: 11. Looked up from germline, CDR1 is SGHRS and CDR2 is YFSETQ. The CDR3 DNA reads TGCGCCAGCAGCTTGGGTGCTGGGACAGGGGCTGGGGACACTGAAGCTTTCTTT. Translated, it gives CASSLGAGTGAGDTEAFF.

The chain has TRBV19 and TRBJ1-2, with no clear D. Germline V CDR1 and CDR2: LNHDA, SQIVND (reference sequence). V was trimmed by 6 bases and J by 3 bases, leaving 14 bases between them. This CDR3 is 14 amino acids long. CDR3 region: CASRPSAFYYGYTF. The CDR3 DNA follows: TGTGCCAGTAGGCCATCAGCCTTTTACTATGGCTACACCTTC. Complete variable domain (other parts from reference TRBV19 and TRBJ1-2): DGGITQSPKYLFRKEGQNVTLSCEQNLNHDAMYWYRQDPGQGLRLIYYSQIVNDFQKGDIAEGYSVSREKKESFPLTVTSAQKNPTAFYLCASRPSAFYYGYTFGSGTRLTVV.

The rearrangement links TRBV29-1 to TRBJ1-1; D uncertain. The germline V gene has CDR1 SQVTM and CDR2 ANQGSEA. This CDR3 spans 13 amino acids. V lost 3 bases and J 4 bases, leaving 12 bases between the germline ends. The CDR3 spells CSVEVALGTEAFF. CDR3 nucleotide sequence: TGCAGCGTTGAGGTTGCGTTGGGCACTGAAGCTTTCTTT.